This T cell receptor (beta chain) comes out of a study of CXCR3-negative and CXCR3-positive naive CD8 T cells. The germline gives CDR1 SQVTM, CDR2 ANQGSEA. The CDR3 length is 15 residues. Libraries of TRB cDNA were made by 5' RACE and carried UMIs. Reprocessing the 5' RACE reads, TCRdb reports a single entry for every CDR3 protein and omits DNA. This table lists tens of thousands of distinct CDR3 sequences. The TCR originated in a human donor in good health. Some clones in this sample may be carry-over from other donors' samples. The chain has TRBV29-1 and TRBJ2-2; TCRdb reports TRBD1, a call that lacks DNA to check it against. Sequenced material: naive CXCR3- CD8+ T cells from blood. Subset of the sample: CD45RO-CCR7+CD27+CD95- naive CD8+ T cells lacking CXCR3 (TNR3-). The CDR3: CSVAGTGERTGELFF.